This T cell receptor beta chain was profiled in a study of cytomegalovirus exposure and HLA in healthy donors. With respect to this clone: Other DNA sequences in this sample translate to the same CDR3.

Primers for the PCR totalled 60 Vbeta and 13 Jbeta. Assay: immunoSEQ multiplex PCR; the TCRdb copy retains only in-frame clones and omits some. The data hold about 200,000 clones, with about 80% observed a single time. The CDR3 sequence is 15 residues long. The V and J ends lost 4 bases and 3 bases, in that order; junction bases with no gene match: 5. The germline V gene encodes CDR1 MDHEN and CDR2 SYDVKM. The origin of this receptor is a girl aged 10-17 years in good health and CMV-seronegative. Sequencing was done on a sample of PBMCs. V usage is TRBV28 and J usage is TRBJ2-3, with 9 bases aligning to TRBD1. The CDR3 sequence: CASSSPGQGTDTQYF. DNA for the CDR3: TGTGCCAGCAGTTCCCCCGGACAGGGGACAGATACGCAGTATTTT.